The sequence of this T cell receptor beta chain was determined in a study of identical twins. Carrying unique molecular identifiers, the cDNA also gained a universal primer site through template switching. MiXCR, applied by TCRdb to the 5' RACE reads, yields one record per CDR3 protein. There are about 570,000 distinct CDR3 sequences in the sample; roughly 9.5% occur only once, and 3% lies in the top ten. V lost 3 bases, J lost 0 bases, and 9 bases lay in between. CDR3 length: 15 amino acids. In its sample, this clonotype was seen many times. The antigen is undetermined. Study observations and caveats: Cord blood beta clonotypes present at high abundance carried fewer insertions; no such pattern appeared in memory repertoires.

These data also featured in a second study, about yellow fever vaccine responses in identical twins.

The sample taken for sequencing was PBMCs. The chain combines TRBV12-3 or TRBV12-4 with TRBJ1-3; possibly TRBD1 for D (6 bases). The clonotype was recovered from a woman between 18 and 29 years old in good health. CDR3 bases: TGTGCCAGCAGTTTTGACAGGCACTCTGGAAACACCATATATTTT. It specifies CASSFDRHSGNTIYF.